This T cell receptor (beta chain) was profiled in a study of Tregs in tolerant kidney transplant recipients. Looking at the study overall: An approximately 3-day belatacept mixed lymphocyte reaction, sometimes plus 5-day graft donor restimulation, preceded CD4+CD25+CD127- sorting.

Sequencing was performed with immunoSEQ multiplex PCR; in TCRdb, only in-frame clones are kept and a portion is missing. The table lists 35,000 to 50,000 clones, around 95% of them singletons. This clone was picked up a small number of times. Its target is unknown. The V end was cut by 4 bases, the J end by 3 bases, with 7 bases between. The CDR3 runs 12 residues. Germline-derived CDR1 and CDR2 are SQVTM and ANQGSEA. Points from the study as a whole: Activated donor B cell expansion appeared to reveal the most relevant donor-specific TCRbeta repertoire. This study did not directly address biological reproducibility. Findings come from small patient numbers and require larger validation.

The receptor's source is a human donor in good health. Source material: Tregs from blood cultured with allogeneic cells. The rearrangement joins TRBV29-1 to TRBJ1-5; D is ambiguous. Here the CDR3 DNA reads TGCAGCGTTGGGGGTTCCAATCAGCCCCAGCATTTT. Translated, it gives CSVGGSNQPQHF.